These 26 T cell receptor beta chains were all obtained from the same sample, sequenced in a study of cytomegalovirus exposure and HLA in healthy donors. 13 Jbeta primers and 60 Vbeta primers were used for the PCR. Profiling relied on immunoSEQ multiplex PCR, and the TCRdb table lists in-frame clones only, not all of them. The table includes 45,000 to 65,000 clones, roughly 72% detected once. Sequenced material: PBMCs. Receptors originate from a woman in her forties or fifties in good health and CMV-seropositive.

CDR3 in DNA: TGTGCCAGCAGCAAGCGAGGGATCTTCCCCGGGTTCTCCGAGCAGTACTTC. This gives the protein CASSKRGIFPGFSEQYF. The gene calls are TRBV21-1 and TRBJ2-7; the DNA was not used to check the table's D call, TRBD2. TRBV21-1 is noted as a pseudogene. This CDR3 has 17 amino acids.

This chain's CDR3 is CAWSSRENQPQHF. CDR3 bases: TGTGCCTGGAGTTCCCGGGAGAATCAGCCCCAGCATTTT. This chain links TRBV30 with TRBJ1-5, with D hard to call. With 2 bases removed from V and 4 bases from J, the gap between germline ends came to 9 bases. There are 13 residues in the CDR3. CDR1 and CDR2 (germline): GTSNPN, SVGIG (reference sequence).

This clone was observed a single time. This CDR3 reads CASSHSGGGYEQYF. The CDR3 DNA sequence: TGTGCCAGCAGCCACAGCGGGGGGGGCTACGAGCAGTACTTC. V gene TRBV11-1 combines with J gene TRBJ2-7; 10 bases align to TRBD2. V lost 5 bases to trimming and J lost 3 bases; unmatched junction nucleotides: 4. The V gene's germline CDR1 is SGHAT and CDR2 FQDESV (reference sequence). This CDR3 comprises 14 residues.

This clone has just a few counts. The genes are TRBV7-6 and TRBJ1-3; no definite D call. V was trimmed by 10 bases and J by 7 bases, leaving 20 bases between them. The CDR3 runs to 14 residues. Germline V gene data show CDR1 as SGHVS and CDR2 as FNYEAQ. This CDR3 is CATLPEAGSNTIYF. CDR3 sequence (DNA): TGTGCCACCCTCCCCGAGGCGGGGTCCAACACCATATATTTT.

This clone showed up just a few times. The rearrangement uses TRBV4-3 and TRBJ2-7, with 10 bases lining up with TRBD1. CDR3 length: 15 residues. Trimming cost V 4 bases and J 4 bases; bases outside gene matches: 7. Germline V gives CDR1 LGHNA, CDR2 YSLEER. CDR3 DNA sequence: TGCGCCAGCAGCCCGACAGGGGGCTACGGTTACGAGCAGTACTTC. The encoded protein is CASSPTGGYGYEQYF.

This chain uses TRBV7-2 with TRBJ2-7; D is uncertain. The germline CDR1 and CDR2 sequences are SGHTA and FQGNSA. V was shortened by 1 base and J by 6 bases, with 13 bases between the two germline ends. This CDR3 contains 14 residues. CDR3 DNA: TGTGCCAGCAGCTTAGGTACGGGTTTGCTCGAGCAGTACTTC. This codes for CASSLGTGLLEQYF.

The chain couples TRBV7-6 to TRBJ2-5, with D tentatively TRBD2 (6 bases). V gave up 2 bases and J gave up 4 bases, with 14 bases separating them. The CDR3 length is 15 residues. The germline gives CDR1 SGHVS, CDR2 FNYEAQ. The CDR3 region is CASSLMAGPTETQYF. The DNA for the CDR3 is TGTGCCAGCAGCTTAATGGCGGGGCCCACAGAGACCCAGTACTTC.

This clone was seen a single time. This chain uses TRBV25-1 with TRBJ1-2; 9 bases are shared with TRBD1. J was trimmed by 8 bases and V by 4 bases; bases with no gene match: 5. Germline CDR1 reads MGHDK; CDR2 reads SYGVNS. This CDR3 region has 13 residues. The CDR3 is CASSAGTGTGYTF. CDR3 in DNA: TGTGCCAGCAGTGCCGGGACAGGGACCGGCTACACCTTC.

This chain uses TRBV4-1 with TRBJ2-5; D remains unclear. The CDR3 totals 13 residues. With 0 bases removed from V and 5 bases from J, the gap between germline ends came to 7 bases. The germline V gene encodes CDR1 MGHRA and CDR2 YSYEKL. The CDR3 sequence is CASSQDPAETQYF. The CDR3 DNA follows: TGCGCCAGCAGCCAAGATCCCGCGGAGACCCAGTACTTC.

The J gene is TRBJ2-1, the V gene TRBV6-4, with TRBD2 identical over 15 bases. V was clipped by 8 bases and J by 9 bases; unmatched bases: 11. Germline loops: CDR1 MRHNA, CDR2 SNTAGT. The CDR3 is made up of 16 amino acids. The CDR3 loop is CASSGLAGGPLREQFF. In DNA, the CDR3 is TGTGCCAGCTCTGGACTAGCGGGAGGGCCCCTCCGTGAGCAGTTCTTC.

This chain links TRBV11-2 with TRBJ1-3; D unresolved. From germline, CDR1 is SGHAT and CDR2 FQNNGV. CDR3 length: 17 residues. V was clipped by 1 base and J by 0 bases, with 13 bases between them. The CDR3 DNA follows: TGTGCCAGCAGCTTAGTACAGCCGCAGAGCTCTGGAAACACCATATATTTT. Protein product: CASSLVQPQSSGNTIYF.

V is TRBV5-1 and J is TRBJ2-1; TRBD1 matches at 10 bases. CDR3 length: 17 residues. Trimming cost V 7 bases and J 6 bases; bases outside gene matches: 16. Germline-derived CDR1 and CDR2 are SGHRS and YFSETQ. This CDR3 reads CASRQSGTGARLNEQFF. For the CDR3, the DNA is TGCGCCAGCCGACAGTCCGGGACAGGGGCCCGCCTCAATGAGCAGTTCTTC.

This sequence joins TRBV5-1 and TRBJ2-5; 9 positions agree with TRBD2. Germline assignment: CDR1 SGHRS and CDR2 YFSETQ. The CDR3 consists of 15 residues. After removal of 4 bases from V and 5 bases from J, the junction contained 9 bases not matched to a gene. The CDR3 sequence is CASSRGGADKETQYF. Written as DNA, the CDR3 is TGCGCCAGCAGCCGCGGGGGGGCGGATAAGGAGACCCAGTACTTC. The whole variable domain, remainder taken from reference TRBV5-1 and TRBJ2-5, is KAGVTQTPRYLIKTRGQQVTLSCSPISGHRSVSWYQQTPGQGLQFLFEYFSETQRNKGNFPGRFSGRQFSNSRSEMNVSTLELGDSALYLCASSRGGADKETQYFGPGTRLLVL.

The V call is TRBV28, the J call TRBJ1-2; a possible D gene is TRBD1 (5 bases). The V gene lost 3 bases and the J gene lost 6 bases, with 5 bases spanning the gap. The CDR3 consists of 11 residues. The germline gives CDR1 MDHEN, CDR2 SYDVKM. This CDR3 reads CASSFRDGYTF. The CDR3 nucleotides read TGTGCCAGCAGTTTCAGGGATGGCTACACCTTC.

This clone was counted only a few times. The chain employs TRBV6-1 and TRBJ1-1; D perhaps matches TRBD1 (5 bases). V dropped 5 bases and J dropped 5 bases, with 12 bases sitting between them. Per the germline V gene, CDR1 is MNHNS and CDR2 is SASEGT. The CDR3 is 13 residues long. CDR3 loop: CASSPPGLTEAFF. The DNA for the CDR3 is TGTGCCAGCAGTCCCCCAGGGCTGACTGAAGCTTTCTTT.

The chain uses TRBV28 and TRBJ2-7; TRBD2 aligns across 7 bases. The CDR3 has 16 amino acids. Germline V gene data show CDR1 as MDHEN and CDR2 as SYDVKM. J was trimmed by 0 bases and V by 2 bases; bases with no gene match: 7. The CDR3 region has the DNA TGTGCCAGCAGTTTAGGATTCAGGACTAGCTCCTACGAGCAGTACTTC. Protein: CASSLGFRTSSYEQYF.

This chain joins TRBV5-1 and TRBJ2-7; D perhaps matches TRBD1 (6 bases). V was pared by 0 bases and J by 4 bases, with 8 bases between. Germline V gives CDR1 SGHRS, CDR2 YFSETQ. CDR3 size: 13 residues. CDR3 amino acids: CASSLVTGYEQYF. The CDR3 nucleotides are TGCGCCAGCAGCTTGGTGACAGGTTACGAGCAGTACTTC.

The chain has TRBV18 and TRBJ1-1; weak D call: TRBD1 (5 bases). Per the germline V gene, CDR1 is KGHSH and CDR2 is LQKENI. V lost 6 bases, J lost 1 base, and 12 bases lay in between. CDR3 length equals 14 residues. CDR3 in amino acids: CASSATVQNTEAFF. CDR3 in DNA: TGTGCCAGCTCGGCGACAGTCCAGAACACTGAAGCTTTCTTT.

J is TRBJ2-7 and V is TRBV15; D remains unclear. The CDR3 runs 14 residues. Germline lookup yields CDR1 LNHNV and CDR2 YYDKDF (reference sequence). V was shortened by 0 bases and J by 7 bases, with 13 bases between the two germline ends. The CDR3, as DNA: TGTGCCACCAGCAGAGATCAGGCCCGCCGGGAGCAGTACTTC. Translated, it gives CATSRDQARREQYF.

This clone showed up just a few times. The rearrangement uses TRBV7-9 and TRBJ1-1; 8 nucleotides align to TRBD1. Trimming cost V 4 bases and J 7 bases; bases outside gene matches: 5. CDR1 is SEHNR, CDR2 FQNEAQ, per germline (reference sequence). The CDR3 sequence is 13 residues long. The CDR3 DNA sequence: TGTGCCAGCAGCTCCTCCGACAGGGGTGAAGCTTTCTTT. Translated: CASSSSDRGEAFF.

This sequence joins TRBV7-9 and TRBJ1-2; D is ambiguous. The length of the CDR3 is 14 residues. V shed 4 bases and J shed 0 bases, with 9 bases lying between them. Germline lookup yields CDR1 SEHNR and CDR2 FQNEAQ (reference sequence). The CDR3 DNA sequence: TGTGCCAGCAGCTCACTGCATGCTAACTATGGCTACACCTTC. Amino acids: CASSSLHANYGYTF.

Of note for this clone: A junction end diverges from the germline sequence, so it may reflect a read error. V and J are TRBV7-7 and TRBJ2-3; D is undetermined. This CDR3 has 13 amino acids. The germline V gene has CDR1 SSHAT and CDR2 FNYEAQ (reference sequence). The DNA of the CDR3 is TGTGCTAGCAGCTTAGGGCCCTCCGATACGCAGTATTTT. Its translation is CASSLGPSDTQYF.

This clone was seen a few times. The CDR3 sequence is CASVSINLAGDTEAFF. The CDR3 nucleotides read TGTGCCAGCGTTTCGATTAACCTCGCAGGGGACACTGAAGCTTTCTTT. The rearrangement joins TRBV2 to TRBJ1-1, with TRBD1 as a possible D gene (6 bases). The V gene's germline CDR1 is SNHLY and CDR2 FYNNEI. V was clipped by 8 bases and J by 3 bases, with 22 bases between them. The CDR3 is 16 residues long.

This clone was seen only a few times. The rearrangement joins TRBV27 to TRBJ1-3; maybe TRBD1 (6 bases). The germline gives CDR1 MNHEY, CDR2 SMNVEV (reference sequence). Trimming took 4 bases from V and 8 from J, leaving 12 bases between them. This CDR3 has 13 residues. The CDR3 nucleotides are TGTGCCAGCAGTTCCTTAGGGGGTCACACCATATATTTT. Amino acids: CASSSLGGHTIYF.

This chain links TRBV29-1 with TRBJ2-7; possibly TRBD1 for D (6 bases). V lost 7 bases and J 3 bases, leaving 13 bases between the germline ends. Germline lookup yields CDR1 SQVTM and CDR2 ANQGSEA. This CDR3 is built from 12 residues. The CDR3 DNA reads TGCAGCGGTACGACAGGAGACTACGAGCAGTACTTC. Its translation: CSGTTGDYEQYF.

This chain joins TRBV7-2 and TRBJ1-1; D perhaps matches TRBD1 (6 bases). Trimming took 5 bases from V and 4 from J, leaving 20 bases between them. The CDR3 length is 16 residues. CDR1 and CDR2 (germline): SGHTA, FQGNSA. In DNA form, the CDR3 reads TGTGCCAGCAGCCCAGGGGCCTCCCGCGCGCGCACTGAAGCTTTCTTT. Residues: CASSPGASRARTEAFF.